The entry below describes one T cell receptor (beta chain). V shed 4 bases and J 3 bases; nucleotides not matched to a gene: 5. The germline CDR1 and CDR2 sequences are SGHRS and YFSETQ. This CDR3 has 14 residues. This entry comes from a study of blood T cell repertoires in COVID-19. Study-wide background: PBMCs, B-cell-depleted T cells, or T cells provided the cDNA or gDNA that made up the material.

Authors' data handling: The assay estimated nucleated cells by amplifying reference gene primers. TCRdb keeps only in-frame clones here, not all; method: immunoSEQ multiplex PCR. Clone size and V and J calls were adopted from that table, with D and trimming inferred from the DNA. The table records 300,000 to 350,000 clones, approximately 83% of them present only once. All enrollees were about 18 to 89 years old and from roughly 26 US areas. Recovery among Cohort 3 donors was established by two negative PCRs, clearance, or symptom resolution. Sequencing was carried out using PBMCs or T cells enriched from blood (not recorded which). This chain joins TRBV5-1 and TRBJ1-2; TRBD1 matches at 8 bases. The source of this sequence is a man aged 30-40 years who had recovered from COVID-19. CDR3 nucleotide sequence: TGCGCCAGCAGCCCTCCGACAGGGGACTATGGCTACACCTTC. Protein product: CASSPPTGDYGYTF.